Detailed here is one T cell receptor (beta chain). The antigen is not known. Germline values: CDR1 LNHDA, CDR2 SQIVND (reference sequence). V was trimmed by 3 bases and J by 6 bases, leaving 15 bases between them. The CDR3 has 15 residues. The entry originates in a study of T cell responses to AZD1222 COVID-19 vaccine. Looking at the study overall: Doses given second, at about 4 or about 12 weeks, were pooled.

Study-wide results and caveats: Most donors were white British and more were female, and clonal diversity was possibly underestimated. At baseline, seropositivity was found in only 5 to 7 AZD1222 recipients.

TCRdb keeps only in-frame clones here, not all; method: immunoSEQ multiplex PCR. Of about 100,000 clones in the sample, more than 75% are singletons; the top ten hold approximately 15%. This receptor was identified in an adult in good health. This sample comprised peripheral blood, obtained on day 0 of AZD1222 vaccination. The rearrangement links TRBV19 to TRBJ1-5, with D hard to call. DNA for the CDR3: TGTGCCAGTAGTATCGGGGTCCGGGAAGGTCAGCCCCAGCATTTT. It yields the protein CASSIGVREGQPQHF.